The 30 T cell receptor beta chains below come from one sample, sequenced in a study of OX40 agonist ivuxolimab in advanced cancers. Clones were read by immunoSEQ multiplex PCR, and TCRdb kept only the in-frame ones, dropping some. Of under 25,000 clones listed, around 80% are singletons. The material sequenced was CD4+ or CD8+ T cells sorted from blood, taken in a trial of the OX40 agonist ivuxolimab. The receptors derive from an adult with an advanced solid tumor such as melanoma, head and neck, liver or kidney cancer.

This chain uses TRBV27 with TRBJ1-2; D is uncertain. Per germline, CDR1 MNHEY and CDR2 SMNVEV (reference sequence). CDR3 length: 13 amino acids. V lost 3 bases, J lost 4 bases, and 9 bases lay in between. The CDR3 bases are TGTGCCAGCAGTTTTCCAGGTTCCTATGGCTACACCTTC. Protein: CASSFPGSYGYTF.

V gene TRBV6-4 combines with J gene TRBJ2-3, with a weak D call TRBD2 (5 bases). The CDR3 runs to 13 residues. Deletions cut 3 bases from V and 6 bases from J, with 10 bases between. Germline CDR1 MRHNA, CDR2 SNTAGT. The CDR3 DNA reads as TGTGCCAGCAGTGAGAGGGAGCGGGATACGCAGTATTTT. The encoded protein is CASSERERDTQYF.

This rearrangement joins TRBV27 to TRBJ2-5, with D maybe TRBD2 (5 bases). The DNA end is more similar to TRBJ2-7, so the J call may be wrong. The germline CDR1 and CDR2 sequences are MNHEY and SMNVEV (reference sequence). The CDR3 consists of 13 residues. This CDR3 is CASGLDGNYEQYF. The CDR3 nucleotides read TGTGCCAGCGGACTGGACGGGAACTACGAGCAGTACTTC.

The V gene is TRBV28, the J gene TRBJ2-1; 7 nucleotides agree with TRBD2. The CDR3 contains 16 residues. Unmatched junction bases numbered 10, after V lost 4 bases and J lost 4 bases. CDR1 is MDHEN and CDR2 is SYDVKM in the germline V gene. Written as DNA, the CDR3 is TGTGCCAGCAGTTCGGGATGGACTAGTTTTTACAATGAGCAGTTCTTC. This gives the protein CASSSGWTSFYNEQFF. Based on the CDR3 plus reference TRBV28 and TRBJ2-1, the full variable domain is DVKVTQSSRYLVKRTGEKVFLECVQDMDHENMFWYRQDPGLGLRLIYFSYDVKMKEKGDIPEGYSVSREKKERFSLILESASTNQTSMYLCASSSGWTSFYNEQFFGPGTRLTVL.

This clone has just one count. CDR3 coding DNA: TGTGCCAGCAGTTTATCGATTTCTGGGGGACGCGGCTACACCTTC. It encodes CASSLSISGGRGYTF. The rearrangement links TRBV27 to TRBJ1-2; a possible D gene is TRBD1 (5 bases). Germline CDR1 reads MNHEY; CDR2 reads SMNVEV (reference sequence). V was trimmed by 0 bases and J by 8 bases, leaving 16 bases between them. CDR3 length equals 15 residues.

The sample holds one count of this clone. This chain links TRBV27 with TRBJ2-7, with no clear D. With 0 bases removed from V and 0 bases from J, the gap between germline ends came to 9 bases. Per the germline V gene, CDR1 is MNHEY and CDR2 is SMNVEV (reference sequence). The CDR3 extends over 15 amino acids. The CDR3 region has the DNA TGTGCCAGCAGTTTATCCCCGTACGGCTCCTACGAGCAGTACTTC. Protein: CASSLSPYGSYEQYF.

This clone occurred once. This sequence joins TRBV10-3 and TRBJ1-2; the match to TRBD1 covers 9 bases. V lost 3 bases to trimming and J lost 2 bases; unmatched junction nucleotides: 16. CDR1 ENHRY and CDR2 SYGVKD come from the germline V gene. The CDR3 totals 19 residues. The CDR3 DNA follows: TGTGCCATCAGTGAACCCTCGACAGGGGGGAAGGTACCGAACTATGGCTACACCTTC. It specifies CAISEPSTGGKVPNYGYTF.

The chain couples TRBV10-1 to TRBJ2-7, with 9 positions matching TRBD2. The junction had 9 bases not matched to a gene; V was cut back by 5 bases and J by 4 bases. Germline V lookup: CDR1 WNHNN, CDR2 SYGVQD (reference sequence). This CDR3 is 15 amino acids long. The CDR3 here is CASSPASGRLYEQYF. CDR3 DNA sequence: TGCGCCAGCAGTCCAGCCAGCGGGAGGTTGTACGAGCAGTACTTC.

The gene calls are TRBV5-1 and TRBJ2-3; D remains ambiguous. The CDR3 runs 13 residues. V lost 0 bases and J 0 bases, leaving 2 bases between the germline ends. Germline lookup yields CDR1 SGHRS and CDR2 YFSETQ. The CDR3 DNA sequence: TGCGCCAGCAGCTTGGACAGCACAGATACGCAGTATTTT. Translated: CASSLDSTDTQYF. The full variable domain, completed using reference TRBV5-1 and TRBJ2-3, is KAGVTQTPRYLIKTRGQQVTLSCSPISGHRSVSWYQQTPGQGLQFLFEYFSETQRNKGNFPGRFSGRQFSNSRSEMNVSTLELGDSALYLCASSLDSTDTQYFGPGTRLTVL.

The rearrangement joins TRBV19 to TRBJ1-2; D not certain. The germline CDR1 and CDR2 sequences are LNHDA and SQIVND (reference sequence). V lost 1 base, J lost 3 bases, and 9 bases lay in between. The CDR3 contains 14 residues. For the CDR3, the DNA is TGTGCCAGTAGTATAGGAGGGAAGGACTATGGCTACACCTTC. Translating it yields CASSIGGKDYGYTF.

Relative to its sample, this clone is medium-sized. This rearrangement joins TRBV5-1 to TRBJ2-1; TRBD2 matches at 8 bases. J lost 1 base, V lost 4 bases, and 1 base had no gene match. CDR3 size: 14 residues. Germline loops: CDR1 SGHRS, CDR2 YFSETQ. The CDR3 DNA sequence: TGCGCCAGCAGCCGGGAGGGGTCCTACAATGAGCAGTTCTTC. Translating it yields CASSREGSYNEQFF.

About this clone itself: With a much larger clone just one base away, this may be a read error. V gene TRBV6-5 combines with J gene TRBJ1-2; no clear D. This CDR3 is 13 amino acids long. In germline, CDR1 is MNHEY, CDR2 SVGAGI. CDR3 sequence (DNA): TGTGTCAGCAAAGAATGGCTGGACTATGGCTACACCTTC. Translation gives CVSKEWLDYGYTF.

The chain recombines TRBV27 with TRBJ2-5, with TRBD2 identical over 10 bases. The CDR3 is 16 residues long. The V gene end was trimmed by 0 bases and the J gene end by 11 bases; junction bases not matched to a gene: 12. Germline V gene lookup returns CDR1 MNHEY and CDR2 SMNVEV (reference sequence). CDR3 coding DNA: TGTGCCAGCAGTTTATCCCGGAGCGGGAGGGCCGGGGAGCAGTACTTC. Its protein is CASSLSRSGRAGEQYF.

V and J are TRBV5-1 and TRBJ2-1; the D gene is possibly TRBD1 (6 bases). This CDR3 region has 17 residues. Trimming removed 4 bases at V and 4 bases at J, with 21 bases between. From germline, CDR1 is SGHRS and CDR2 YFSETQ. This CDR3 reads CASSTNRVAKGYNEQFF. CDR3 DNA sequence: TGCGCCAGCAGCACTAACAGGGTCGCTAAGGGGTACAATGAGCAGTTCTTC. Looking up the rest from reference TRBV5-1 and TRBJ2-1 gives the full variable domain: KAGVTQTPRYLIKTRGQQVTLSCSPISGHRSVSWYQQTPGQGLQFLFEYFSETQRNKGNFPGRFSGRQFSNSRSEMNVSTLELGDSALYLCASSTNRVAKGYNEQFFGPGTRLTVL.

Written as DNA, the CDR3 is TGTGCCAGCAGTTTATCCGATGGCTACACCTTC. Its translation: CASSLSDGYTF. This chain joins TRBV27 and TRBJ1-2; no clear D. The CDR3 has 11 residues. The ends were cut back, 0 bases at V and 6 bases at J, with 2 bases in the middle. Germline loops: CDR1 MNHEY, CDR2 SMNVEV (reference sequence).

This clone showed up just a few times. The chain's CDR3 is CASSLETGYGYTF. The CDR3 DNA reads TGTGCCAGCAGCTTAGAGACAGGCTATGGCTACACCTTC. This sequence joins TRBV7-6 and TRBJ1-2; D possibly corresponds to TRBD1 (6 bases). The CDR3 extends over 13 amino acids. In germline, CDR1 is SGHVS, CDR2 FNYEAQ. The germline V and J ends were trimmed by 1 base and 4 bases, with 7 bases remaining between them.

The chain joins TRBV4-1 to TRBJ1-1, with D perhaps TRBD1 (6 bases). The CDR3 has 15 residues. Germline values: CDR1 MGHRA, CDR2 YSYEKL. The V gene lost 4 bases and the J gene lost 1 base, with 13 bases spanning the gap. CDR3 DNA sequence: TGCGCCAGCAGCCTGGTACAGGGCTGGAACACTGAAGCTTTCTTT. Translation: CASSLVQGWNTEAFF.

With respect to this clone: Other DNA sequences of this sample code for an identical CDR3. The chain recombines TRBV6-1 with TRBJ1-3; no reliable D call. Germline values: CDR1 MNHNS, CDR2 SASEGT. CDR3 length: 15 residues. Trimming left V 2 bases short and J 0 bases short, with 8 bases between. The CDR3 here is CASSETPSSGNTIYF. In DNA, the CDR3 is TGTGCCAGCAGTGAAACCCCTAGCTCTGGAAACACCATATATTTT.

The V and J genes are TRBV27 and TRBJ1-4, with D maybe TRBD1 (5 bases). Germline loops: CDR1 MNHEY, CDR2 SMNVEV (reference sequence). This CDR3 region has 12 residues. The V end lost 3 bases, the J end lost 8 bases, and 7 bases lay between the germline ends. This CDR3 reads CASSLAGEKLFF. The CDR3, as DNA: TGTGCCAGCAGTTTGGCAGGGGAAAAACTGTTTTTT.

This clone was seen only once. This chain connects TRBV7-9 to TRBJ2-7, with D tentatively TRBD1 (6 bases). Trimming took 1 base from V and 4 from J, leaving 11 bases between them. Germline CDR1 is SEHNR and CDR2 is FQNEAQ (reference sequence). The CDR3 has 14 residues. The CDR3 bases are TGTGCCAGCAGCTTAGGGGGGCAGGGGTACGAGCAGTACTTC. It encodes CASSLGGQGYEQYF.

The gene calls are TRBV4-3 and TRBJ1-5; 7 bases are a match to TRBD1. Germline CDR1 is LGHNA and CDR2 is YSLEER. V dropped 0 bases and J dropped 2; count of bases not matched to a gene: 4. This CDR3 has 16 residues. The CDR3 region has the DNA TGCGCCAGCAGCCAAGATTTAGGGGGCGGCAATCAGCCCCAGCATTTT. Translating gives CASSQDLGGGNQPQHF.

The V call is TRBV9, the J call TRBJ2-1; 8 nucleotides line up with TRBD1. Trimming removed 1 base from V and 4 bases from J; junction bases left unmatched: 7. The germline V gene encodes CDR1 SGDLS and CDR2 YYNGEE. This CDR3 contains 16 residues. The CDR3 sequence is CASSVLTGAQYNEQFF. CDR3 nucleotide sequence: TGTGCCAGCAGCGTACTGACAGGGGCCCAATACAATGAGCAGTTCTTC.

This chain joins TRBV5-4 and TRBJ2-7; 8 bases match TRBD1. V lost 3 bases and J lost 6; bases outside the gene matches: 2. The germline V gene encodes CDR1 SGHNT and CDR2 YYREEE (reference sequence). The CDR3 contains 12 residues. This CDR3 is CASSSTGAEQYF. In DNA, the CDR3 is TGTGCCAGCAGCTCGACAGGGGCCGAGCAGTACTTC.

The chain carries TRBV27 and TRBJ2-7, with a tentative D call TRBD1 (6 bases). Germline CDR1 is MNHEY and CDR2 is SMNVEV (reference sequence). CDR3 length equals 13 residues. Deletions cut 8 bases from V and 7 bases from J, with 18 bases between. The CDR3 region is CASAGLGAREQYF. The DNA for the CDR3 is TGTGCCAGCGCGGGCCTGGGGGCCAGGGAGCAGTACTTC.

The genes are TRBV5-1 and TRBJ2-7; TRBD1 might be the D (5 bases). The germline V gene has CDR1 SGHRS and CDR2 YFSETQ. This CDR3 has 14 residues. V gave up 3 bases and J gave up 7 bases, with 17 bases separating them. Here the CDR3 DNA reads TGCGCCAGCAGCTACAGGAGTTTTGGAGTGGAGCAGTACTTC. It encodes CASSYRSFGVEQYF. The full variable domain, with the rest looked up from reference TRBV5-1 and TRBJ2-7, is KAGVTQTPRYLIKTRGQQVTLSCSPISGHRSVSWYQQTPGQGLQFLFEYFSETQRNKGNFPGRFSGRQFSNSRSEMNVSTLELGDSALYLCASSYRSFGVEQYFGPGTRLTVT.

The chain recombines TRBV6-5 with TRBJ1-2; 10 bases fit TRBD1. This CDR3 is 14 amino acids long. V dropped 5 bases and J dropped 2; count of bases not matched to a gene: 2. Looked up from germline, CDR1 is MNHEY and CDR2 is SVGAGI. DNA of the CDR3: TGTGCCAGCAGTAAGGGACAGGGGAACTATGGCTACACCTTC. Protein product: CASSKGQGNYGYTF.

This clone was counted between two and nine times. The rearrangement links TRBV9 to TRBJ2-2, with D unresolved. CDR1 and CDR2 from the germline V gene are SGDLS and YYNGEE. V shed 0 bases and J shed 7 bases, with 7 bases lying between them. CDR3 length equals 13 residues. The CDR3 loop reads CASSVVASGELFF. CDR3 bases: TGTGCCAGCAGCGTAGTGGCGAGCGGGGAGCTGTTTTTT.

This sequence joins TRBV10-3 and TRBJ2-3; 8 bases agree with TRBD2. Germline V CDR1 and CDR2: ENHRY, SYGVKD. V shed 2 bases and J 0 bases; nucleotides not matched to a gene: 16. The CDR3 runs 20 residues. DNA of the CDR3: TGTGCCATCAGTGAGGCTTCTAGCGGGCCCCGAGACTACAGCACAGATACGCAGTATTTT. As protein: CAISEASSGPRDYSTDTQYF.

This clone appeared a single time. The J gene is TRBJ1-1, the V gene TRBV2; D is undetermined. The CDR3 loop spans 15 amino acids. The V and J ends lost 0 bases and 0 bases respectively, with 8 bases between them. Germline V gene lookup returns CDR1 SNHLY and CDR2 FYNNEI. CDR3 nucleotides: TGTGCCAGCAGTGAAGCATCCGTCATGAACACTGAAGCTTTCTTT. Translation gives CASSEASVMNTEAFF.

This rearrangement joins TRBV11-2 to TRBJ2-7, with D unclear. V gave up 1 base and J gave up 6 bases, with 7 bases separating them. CDR1 and CDR2 (germline): SGHAT, FQNNGV. The CDR3 sequence is 12 residues long. As DNA, the CDR3 is TGTGCCAGCAGCTTAGGCCATAGCGAGCAGTACTTC. It specifies CASSLGHSEQYF.